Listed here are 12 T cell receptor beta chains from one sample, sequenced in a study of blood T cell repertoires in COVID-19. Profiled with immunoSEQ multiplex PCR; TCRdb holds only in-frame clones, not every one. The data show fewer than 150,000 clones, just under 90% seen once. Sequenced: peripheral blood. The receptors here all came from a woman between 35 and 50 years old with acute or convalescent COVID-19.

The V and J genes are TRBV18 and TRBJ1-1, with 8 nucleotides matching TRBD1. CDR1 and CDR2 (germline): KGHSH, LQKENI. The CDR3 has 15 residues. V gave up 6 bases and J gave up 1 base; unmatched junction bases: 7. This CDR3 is CASSFGQGANTEAFF. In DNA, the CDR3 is TGTGCCAGCTCCTTCGGGCAGGGGGCGAACACTGAAGCTTTCTTT. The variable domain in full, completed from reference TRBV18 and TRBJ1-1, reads NAGVMQNPRHLVRRRGQEARLRCSPMKGHSHVYWYRQLPEEGLKFMVYLQKENIIDESGMPKERFSAEFPKEGPSILRIQQVVRGDSAAYFCASSFGQGANTEAFFGQGTRLTVV.

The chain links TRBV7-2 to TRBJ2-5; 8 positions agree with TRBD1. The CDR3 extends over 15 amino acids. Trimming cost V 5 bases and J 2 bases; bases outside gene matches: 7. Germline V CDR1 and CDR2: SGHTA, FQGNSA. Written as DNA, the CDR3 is TGTGCCAGCAGCACCCGGACAGGGAGACAAGAGACCCAGTACTTC. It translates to CASSTRTGRQETQYF.

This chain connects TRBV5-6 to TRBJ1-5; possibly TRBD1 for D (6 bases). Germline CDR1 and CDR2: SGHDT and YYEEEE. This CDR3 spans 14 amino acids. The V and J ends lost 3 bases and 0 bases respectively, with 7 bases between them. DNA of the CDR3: TGTGCCAGCAGCTCAGGGGTTAGCAATCAGCCCCAGCATTTT. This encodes CASSSGVSNQPQHF.

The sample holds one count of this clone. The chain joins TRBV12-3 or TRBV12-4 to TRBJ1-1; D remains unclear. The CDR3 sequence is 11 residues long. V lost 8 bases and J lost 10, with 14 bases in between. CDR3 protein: CASGNPAGAFF. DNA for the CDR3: TGTGCCAGCGGAAATCCAGCGGGAGCTTTCTTT.

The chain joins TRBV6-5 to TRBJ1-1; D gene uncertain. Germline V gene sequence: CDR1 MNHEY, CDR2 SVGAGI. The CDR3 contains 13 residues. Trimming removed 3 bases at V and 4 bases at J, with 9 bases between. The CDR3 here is CASSYTGITEAFF. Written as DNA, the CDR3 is TGTGCCAGCAGTTATACCGGGATCACTGAAGCTTTCTTT.

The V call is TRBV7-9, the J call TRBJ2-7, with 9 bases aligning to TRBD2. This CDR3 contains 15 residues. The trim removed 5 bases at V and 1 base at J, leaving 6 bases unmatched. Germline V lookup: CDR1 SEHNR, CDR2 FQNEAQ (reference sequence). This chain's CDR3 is CASSQGTSRSYEQYF. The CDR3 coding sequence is TGTGCCAGCAGCCAAGGGACTAGCCGATCCTACGAGCAGTACTTC.

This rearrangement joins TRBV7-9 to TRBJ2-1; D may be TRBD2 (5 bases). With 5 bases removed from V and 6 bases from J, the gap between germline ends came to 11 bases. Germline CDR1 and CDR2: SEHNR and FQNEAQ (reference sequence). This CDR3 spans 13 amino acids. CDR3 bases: TGTGCCAGCAGCAAAGGACTTCCCAATGAGCAGTTCTTC. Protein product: CASSKGLPNEQFF.

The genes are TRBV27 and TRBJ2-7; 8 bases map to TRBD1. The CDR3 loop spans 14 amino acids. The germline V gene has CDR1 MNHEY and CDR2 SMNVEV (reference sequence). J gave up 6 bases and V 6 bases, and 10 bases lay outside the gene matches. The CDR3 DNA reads TGTGCCAGCAGCCGGACAGGGTCCCAGGGCGAGCAGTACTTC. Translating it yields CASSRTGSQGEQYF.

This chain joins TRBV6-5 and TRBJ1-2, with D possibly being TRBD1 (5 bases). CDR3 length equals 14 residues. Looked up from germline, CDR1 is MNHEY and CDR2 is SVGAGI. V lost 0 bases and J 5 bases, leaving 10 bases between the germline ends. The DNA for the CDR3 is TGTGCCAGCAGTTACTCGGAAGGGGTTTATGGCTACACCTTC. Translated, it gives CASSYSEGVYGYTF.

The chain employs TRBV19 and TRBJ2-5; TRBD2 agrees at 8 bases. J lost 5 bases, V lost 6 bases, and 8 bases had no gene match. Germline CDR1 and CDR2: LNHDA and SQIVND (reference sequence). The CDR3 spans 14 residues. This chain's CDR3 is CASRSQGLGETQYF. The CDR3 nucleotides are TGTGCCAGTAGGTCTCAGGGACTAGGGGAGACCCAGTACTTC.

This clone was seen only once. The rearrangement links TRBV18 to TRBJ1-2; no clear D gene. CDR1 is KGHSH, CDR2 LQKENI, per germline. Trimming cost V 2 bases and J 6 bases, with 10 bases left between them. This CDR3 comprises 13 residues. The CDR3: CASSPDYTDGYTF. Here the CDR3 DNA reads TGTGCCAGCTCACCAGATTATACAGATGGCTACACCTTC.

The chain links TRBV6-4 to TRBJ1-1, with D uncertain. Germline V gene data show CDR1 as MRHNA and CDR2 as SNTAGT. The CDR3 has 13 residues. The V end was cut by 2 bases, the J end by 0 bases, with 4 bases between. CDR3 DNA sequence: TGTGCCAGCAGTGACGAGCTGAACACTGAAGCTTTCTTT. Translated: CASSDELNTEAFF.